This T cell receptor beta chain was found in a study of T cell responses to AZD1222 COVID-19 vaccine. This table comes from immunoSEQ multiplex PCR, and its TCRdb copy is limited to in-frame clones, with some not included. The repertoire holds roughly 120,000 clones, with about 88% as singletons. The CDR3 runs to 15 residues. Per the germline V gene, CDR1 is SGHRS and CDR2 is YFSETQ. The V segment lost 3 bases and the J segment 5 bases; nucleotides outside the gene matches: 11. A note on this clone: Its specificity is not known.

Study-wide results and caveats: Regions 160-218 and 743-854 held dominance among vaccine-associated CD4 TCRs, which spanned spike. Repertoire sampling happened only post peak T cell response. Recipients of two AZD1222 doses showed rising Spike-specific TCR breadth and depth. Only a handful of individuals given AZD1222 were seropositive at baseline.

The starting material was peripheral blood, obtained on day 0 of AZD1222 vaccination. The chain employs TRBV5-1 and TRBJ2-7; the match to TRBD2 covers 7 bases. This receptor was identified in an adult in good health. The CDR3 nucleotides read TGCGCCAGCAGCTCCATATCCGGGACTAACGACGAGCAGTACTTC. It specifies CASSSISGTNDEQYF.